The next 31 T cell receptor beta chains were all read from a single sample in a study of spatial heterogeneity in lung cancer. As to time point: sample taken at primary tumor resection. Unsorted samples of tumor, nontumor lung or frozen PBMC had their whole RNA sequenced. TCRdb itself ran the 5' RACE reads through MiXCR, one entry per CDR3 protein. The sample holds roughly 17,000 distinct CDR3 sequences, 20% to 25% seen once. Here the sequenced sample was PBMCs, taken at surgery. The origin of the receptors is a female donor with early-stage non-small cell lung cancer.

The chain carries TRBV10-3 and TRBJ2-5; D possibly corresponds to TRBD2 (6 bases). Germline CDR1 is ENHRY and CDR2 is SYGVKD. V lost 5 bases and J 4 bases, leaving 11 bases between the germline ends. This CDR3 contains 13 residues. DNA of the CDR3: TGTGCCATCAGTCTCGGGAGTTCAGAGACCCAGTACTTC. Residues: CAISLGSSETQYF.

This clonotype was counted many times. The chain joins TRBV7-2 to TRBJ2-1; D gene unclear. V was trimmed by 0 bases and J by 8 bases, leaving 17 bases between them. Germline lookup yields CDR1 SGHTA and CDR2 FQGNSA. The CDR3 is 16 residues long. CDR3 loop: CASSLAGGTTSDEQFF. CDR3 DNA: TGTGCCAGCAGCTTAGCGGGCGGCACGACCTCGGATGAGCAGTTCTTC.

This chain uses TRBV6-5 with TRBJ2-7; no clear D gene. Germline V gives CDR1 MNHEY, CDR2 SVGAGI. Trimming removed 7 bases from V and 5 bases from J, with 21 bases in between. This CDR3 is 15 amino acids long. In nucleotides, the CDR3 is TGTGCCAGCACCAACGACATTGCAACTCCTAACGAGCAGTACTTC. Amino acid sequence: CASTNDIATPNEQYF.

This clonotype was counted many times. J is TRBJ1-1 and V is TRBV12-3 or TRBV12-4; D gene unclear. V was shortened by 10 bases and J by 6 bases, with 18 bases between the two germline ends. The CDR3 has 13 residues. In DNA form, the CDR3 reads TGTGCCACCTCAAATTTTCAGGTTTCTGAAGCTTTCTTT. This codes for CATSNFQVSEAFF.

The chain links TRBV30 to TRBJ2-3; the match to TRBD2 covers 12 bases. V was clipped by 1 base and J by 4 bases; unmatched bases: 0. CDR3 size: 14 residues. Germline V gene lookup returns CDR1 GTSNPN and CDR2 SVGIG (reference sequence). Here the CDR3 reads CAWSGLAGADTQYF. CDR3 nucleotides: TGTGCCTGGAGTGGACTAGCGGGAGCAGATACGCAGTATTTT.

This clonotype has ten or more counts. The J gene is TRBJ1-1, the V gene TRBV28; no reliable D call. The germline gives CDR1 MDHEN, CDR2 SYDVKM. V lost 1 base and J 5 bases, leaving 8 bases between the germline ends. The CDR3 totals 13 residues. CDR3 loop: CASSLSGQTEAFF. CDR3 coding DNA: TGTGCCAGCAGTTTATCAGGTCAAACTGAAGCTTTCTTT.

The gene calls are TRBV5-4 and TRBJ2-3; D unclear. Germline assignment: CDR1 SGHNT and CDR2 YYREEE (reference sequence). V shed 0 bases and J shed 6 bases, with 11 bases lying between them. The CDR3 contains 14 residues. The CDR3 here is CASSLEGYTDTQYF. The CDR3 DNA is TGTGCCAGCAGCTTGGAGGGCTACACGGATACGCAGTATTTT.

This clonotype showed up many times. The CDR3 reads CASGGTGGTNEKLFF. In nucleotides, the CDR3 is TGTGCCAGCGGCGGGACAGGGGGAACTAATGAAAAACTGTTTTTT. The chain joins TRBV21-1 to TRBJ1-4; TRBD1 was called by the table and not checked on the DNA. TRBV21-1 is classified as a pseudogene. The CDR3 runs to 15 residues.

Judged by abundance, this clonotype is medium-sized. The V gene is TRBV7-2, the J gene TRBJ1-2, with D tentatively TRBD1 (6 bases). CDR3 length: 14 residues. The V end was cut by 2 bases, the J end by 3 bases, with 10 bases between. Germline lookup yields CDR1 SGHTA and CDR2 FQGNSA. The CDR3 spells CASSLQGSDYGYTF. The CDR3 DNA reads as TGTGCCAGCAGCTTACAGGGGTCCGACTATGGCTACACCTTC.

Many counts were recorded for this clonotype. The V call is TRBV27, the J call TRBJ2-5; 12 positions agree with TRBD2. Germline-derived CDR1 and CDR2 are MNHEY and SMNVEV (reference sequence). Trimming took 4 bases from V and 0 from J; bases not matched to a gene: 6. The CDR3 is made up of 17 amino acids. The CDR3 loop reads CASSSLAGGPHQETQYF. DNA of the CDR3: TGTGCCAGCAGTTCACTAGCGGGAGGTCCGCACCAAGAGACCCAGTACTTC.

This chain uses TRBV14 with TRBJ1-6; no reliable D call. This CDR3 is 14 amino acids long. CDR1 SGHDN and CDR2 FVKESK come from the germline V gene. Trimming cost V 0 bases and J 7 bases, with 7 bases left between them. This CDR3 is CASSQDFLNSPLHF. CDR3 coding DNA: TGTGCCAGCAGCCAAGATTTCCTCAATTCACCCCTCCACTTT.

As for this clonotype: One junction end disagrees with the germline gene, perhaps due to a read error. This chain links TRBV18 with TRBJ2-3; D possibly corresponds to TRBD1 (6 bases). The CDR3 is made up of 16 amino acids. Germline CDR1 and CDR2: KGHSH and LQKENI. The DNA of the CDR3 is TGTGCCAGCTCACCGGGAATAGACCCTCGGACAGATACGCGGTATTTT. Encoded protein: CASSPGIDPRTDTRYF.

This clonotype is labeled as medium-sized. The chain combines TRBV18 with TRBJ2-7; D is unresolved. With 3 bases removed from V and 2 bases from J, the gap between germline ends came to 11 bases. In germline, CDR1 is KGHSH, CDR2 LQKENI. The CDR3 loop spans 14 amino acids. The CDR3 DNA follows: TGTGCCAGCTCACCCCAACCCAAGCCCTACGAGCAGTACTTC. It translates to CASSPQPKPYEQYF.

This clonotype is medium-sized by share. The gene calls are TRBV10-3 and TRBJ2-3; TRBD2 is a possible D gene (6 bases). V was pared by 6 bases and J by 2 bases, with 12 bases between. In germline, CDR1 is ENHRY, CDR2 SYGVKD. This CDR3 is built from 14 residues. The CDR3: CAISGTGTTDTQYF. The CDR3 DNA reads TGTGCCATCAGCGGGACTGGAACCACAGATACGCAGTATTTT.

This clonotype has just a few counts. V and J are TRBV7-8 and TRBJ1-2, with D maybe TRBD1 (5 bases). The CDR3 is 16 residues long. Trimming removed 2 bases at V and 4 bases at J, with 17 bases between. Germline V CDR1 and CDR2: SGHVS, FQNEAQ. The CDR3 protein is CASSLPRDRHIYGYTF. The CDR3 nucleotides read TGTGCCAGCAGCTTACCCCGGGACCGCCATATCTATGGCTACACCTTC.

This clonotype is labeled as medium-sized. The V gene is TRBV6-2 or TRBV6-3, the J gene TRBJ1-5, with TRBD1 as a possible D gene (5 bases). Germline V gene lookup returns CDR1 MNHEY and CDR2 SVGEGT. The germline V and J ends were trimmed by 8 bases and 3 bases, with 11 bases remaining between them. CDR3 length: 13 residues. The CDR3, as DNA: TGTGCCAGCGGGGACCGGGACAATCAGCCCCAGCATTTT. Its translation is CASGDRDNQPQHF.

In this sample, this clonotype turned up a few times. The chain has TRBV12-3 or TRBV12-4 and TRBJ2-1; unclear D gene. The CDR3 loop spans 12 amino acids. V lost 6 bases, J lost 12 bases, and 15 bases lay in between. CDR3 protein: CASSPSERMQFF. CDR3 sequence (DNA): TGTGCCAGCAGCCCCTCGGAGAGGATGCAGTTCTTC.

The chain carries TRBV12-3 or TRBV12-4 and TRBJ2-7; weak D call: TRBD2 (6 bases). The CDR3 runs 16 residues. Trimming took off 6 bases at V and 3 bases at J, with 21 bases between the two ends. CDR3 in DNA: TGTGCCAGCAGCCCACGCGGGACCACCTTGAACTACGAGCAGTACTTC. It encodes CASSPRGTTLNYEQYF.

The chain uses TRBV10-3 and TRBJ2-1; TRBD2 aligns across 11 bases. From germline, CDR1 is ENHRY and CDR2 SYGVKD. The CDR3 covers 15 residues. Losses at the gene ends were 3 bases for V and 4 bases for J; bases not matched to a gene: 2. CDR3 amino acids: CAISDRTSGYNEQFF. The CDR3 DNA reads TGTGCCATCAGTGACAGGACTAGCGGGTACAATGAGCAGTTCTTC.

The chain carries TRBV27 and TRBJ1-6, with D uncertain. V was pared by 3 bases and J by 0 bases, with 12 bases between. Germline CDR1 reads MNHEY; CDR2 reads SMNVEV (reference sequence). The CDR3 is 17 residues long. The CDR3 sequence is CASSFEGLLSYNSPLHF. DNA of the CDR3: TGTGCCAGCAGTTTTGAGGGTCTCCTCTCCTATAATTCACCCCTCCACTTT.

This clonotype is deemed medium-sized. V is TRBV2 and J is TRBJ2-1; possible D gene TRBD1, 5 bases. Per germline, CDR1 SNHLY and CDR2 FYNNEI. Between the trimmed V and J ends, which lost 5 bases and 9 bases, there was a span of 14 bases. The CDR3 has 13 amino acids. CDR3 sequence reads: CASSNRQNGEQFF. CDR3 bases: TGTGCCAGCAGTAACCGACAGAACGGTGAGCAGTTCTTC.

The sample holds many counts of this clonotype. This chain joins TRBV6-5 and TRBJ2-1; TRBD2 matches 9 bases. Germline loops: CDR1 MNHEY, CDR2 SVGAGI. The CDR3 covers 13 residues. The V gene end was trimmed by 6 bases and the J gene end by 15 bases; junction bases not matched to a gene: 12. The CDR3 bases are TGTGCCAGCAGCGCCAAGTCCGGGACTAGCCCGTTCTTC. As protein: CASSAKSGTSPFF.

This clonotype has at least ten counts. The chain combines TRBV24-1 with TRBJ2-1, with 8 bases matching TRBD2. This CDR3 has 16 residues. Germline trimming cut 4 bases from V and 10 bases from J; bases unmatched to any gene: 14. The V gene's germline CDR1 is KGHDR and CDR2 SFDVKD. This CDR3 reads CATSDLAPDGRAEQFF. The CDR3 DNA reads TGTGCCACCAGTGACCTCGCCCCCGACGGGAGGGCGGAGCAGTTCTTC.

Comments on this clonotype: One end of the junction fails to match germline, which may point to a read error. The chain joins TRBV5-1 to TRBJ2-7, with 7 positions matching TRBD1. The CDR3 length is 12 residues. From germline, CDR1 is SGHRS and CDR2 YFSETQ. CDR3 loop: CASSLENRGAIF. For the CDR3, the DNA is TGCGCCAGCAGCTTGGAAAACAGGGGTGCCATTTTC.

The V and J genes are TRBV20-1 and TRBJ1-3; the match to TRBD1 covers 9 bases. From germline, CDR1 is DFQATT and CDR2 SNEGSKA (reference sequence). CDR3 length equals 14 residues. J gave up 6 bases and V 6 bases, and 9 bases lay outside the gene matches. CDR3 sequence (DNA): TGCAGTGCCCCGGGACAGGGCCCTGAAAACACCATATATTTT. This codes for CSAPGQGPENTIYF.

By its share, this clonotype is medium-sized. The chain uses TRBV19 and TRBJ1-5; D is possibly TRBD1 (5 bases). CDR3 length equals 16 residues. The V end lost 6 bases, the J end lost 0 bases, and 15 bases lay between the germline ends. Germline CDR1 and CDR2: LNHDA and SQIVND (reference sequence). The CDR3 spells CASRDSLSYSNQPQHF. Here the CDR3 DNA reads TGTGCCAGTAGAGACAGCCTCAGTTATAGCAATCAGCCCCAGCATTTT.

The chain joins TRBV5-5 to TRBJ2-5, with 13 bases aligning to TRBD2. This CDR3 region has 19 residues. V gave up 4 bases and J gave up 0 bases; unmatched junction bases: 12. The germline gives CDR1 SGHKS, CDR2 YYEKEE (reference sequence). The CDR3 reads CASSLGLAGAWGDQETQYF. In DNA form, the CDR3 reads TGTGCCAGCAGCCTTGGACTAGCGGGAGCGTGGGGGGACCAAGAGACCCAGTACTTC.

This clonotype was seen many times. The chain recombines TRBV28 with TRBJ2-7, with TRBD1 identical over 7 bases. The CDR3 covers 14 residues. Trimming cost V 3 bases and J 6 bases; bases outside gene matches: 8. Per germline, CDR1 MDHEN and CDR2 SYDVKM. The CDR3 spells CASSFLRGRVEQYF. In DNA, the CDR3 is TGTGCCAGCAGTTTCTTGAGGGGGCGGGTCGAGCAGTACTTC.

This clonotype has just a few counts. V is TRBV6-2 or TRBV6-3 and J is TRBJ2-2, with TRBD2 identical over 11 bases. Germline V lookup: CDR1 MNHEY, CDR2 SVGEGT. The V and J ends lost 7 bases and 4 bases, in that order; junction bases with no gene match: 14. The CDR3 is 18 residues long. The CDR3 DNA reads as TGTGCCAGCACCAAAAGACTAGCGGGACCCACGGGCACCGGGGAGCTGTTTTTT. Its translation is CASTKRLAGPTGTGELFF.

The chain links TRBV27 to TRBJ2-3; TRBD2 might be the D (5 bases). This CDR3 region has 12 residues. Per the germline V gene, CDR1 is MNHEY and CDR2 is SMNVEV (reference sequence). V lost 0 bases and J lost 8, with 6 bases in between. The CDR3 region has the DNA TGTGCCAGCAGTTTATCCGGGGTTACGCAGTATTTT. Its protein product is CASSLSGVTQYF.

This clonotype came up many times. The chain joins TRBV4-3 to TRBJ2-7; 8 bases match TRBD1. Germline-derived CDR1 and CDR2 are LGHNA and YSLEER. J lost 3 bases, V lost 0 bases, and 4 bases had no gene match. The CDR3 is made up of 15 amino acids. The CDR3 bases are TGCGCCAGCAGCCAAGACAGGACAGGGAGCTACGAGCAGTACTTC. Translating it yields CASSQDRTGSYEQYF.